This paragraph covers one TCR beta chain sequence. What it binds is not known. The CDR3 length is 16 residues. J lost 8 bases, V lost 0 bases, and 7 bases had no gene match. Germline CDR1 is MNHEY and CDR2 is SMNVEV (reference sequence). Use of 60 Vbeta and 13 Jbeta primers characterized the PCR. Sequencing was performed with immunoSEQ multiplex PCR; in TCRdb, only in-frame clones are kept and a portion is missing. The sample holds 120,000 or so clones, over 75% seen once. The entry originates in a study of cytomegalovirus exposure and HLA in healthy donors. Study-wide results and limits: Cytomegalovirus association was assigned to about 150 TCR beta chains. Most of the TCR beta V segments (in an earlier analysis) were productive either about 87% or about 30% of the time.

The clonotype originates from a man between 40 and 49 years old in good health and CMV-seronegative. The genes are TRBV27 and TRBJ2-1; 10 bases are shared with TRBD2. The material sequenced was PBMCs. The CDR3 loop is CASSLSVAGGWDEQFF. In DNA, the CDR3 is TGTGCCAGCAGTTTATCCGTAGCGGGAGGTTGGGATGAGCAGTTCTTC.